The 25 T cell receptor beta chains listed next were all sequenced from one sample in a study of blood T cell repertoires in COVID-19. The assay was immunoSEQ multiplex PCR, and TCRdb's table has in-frame clones only and misses some. The table shows 150,000 or so clones, with 75% to 85% occurring only once. Sequencing used peripheral blood. Receptor source: a woman between 70 and 85 years old with COVID-19, enrolled during active disease.

The chain is built from TRBV7-2 and TRBJ2-5, with 7 bases aligning to TRBD1. The J segment lost 5 bases and the V segment lost 2 bases, leaving 8 bases of the junction unmatched. The CDR3 is made up of 15 amino acids. The germline gives CDR1 SGHTA, CDR2 FQGNSA. The CDR3 region has the DNA TGTGCCAGCAGCTTAAGGACAGGCCAGTGGGAGACCCAGTACTTC. Translated, it gives CASSLRTGQWETQYF.

The rearrangement joins TRBV11-2 to TRBJ2-1; TRBD2 matches at 7 bases. This CDR3 comprises 14 residues. Germline trimming cut 4 bases from V and 10 bases from J; bases unmatched to any gene: 10. Per the germline V gene, CDR1 is SGHAT and CDR2 is FQNNGV. The CDR3 DNA sequence: TGTGCCAGCAGCTCGTGGATGACAGCGGGAGAGCAGTTCTTC. It encodes CASSSWMTAGEQFF.

The chain is built from TRBV11-2 and TRBJ1-4, with 7 bases matching TRBD1. Per the germline V gene, CDR1 is SGHAT and CDR2 is FQNNGV. V dropped 1 base and J dropped 8; count of bases not matched to a gene: 4. This CDR3 spans 14 amino acids. Written as DNA, the CDR3 is TGTGCCAGCAGCTTAGTAGGGGGCTGGGAAAAACTGTTTTTT. Encoded protein: CASSLVGGWEKLFF.

The V gene is TRBV5-8, the J gene TRBJ1-5; maybe TRBD1 (6 bases). V was cut by 2 bases and J by 3 bases, with 12 bases left in between. Per germline, CDR1 SGHTS and CDR2 YDEGEE. The length of the CDR3 is 15 residues. CDR3 region: CASSFMTGPNQPQHF. CDR3 DNA sequence: TGTGCCAGCAGCTTTATGACAGGCCCCAATCAGCCCCAGCATTTT. Complete variable domain (other parts from reference TRBV5-8 and TRBJ1-5): EAGVTQSPTHLIKTRGQQATLRCSPISGHTSVYWYQQALGLGLQFLLWYDEGEERNRGNFPPRFSGRQFPNYSSELNVNALELEDSALYLCASSFMTGPNQPQHFGDGTRLSIL.

This chain links TRBV7-3 with TRBJ1-2, with D possibly TRBD1 on 6 matching bases. This CDR3 is built from 12 residues. CDR1 is SGHTA and CDR2 is FQGTGA in the germline V gene. The ends were cut back, 4 bases at V and 4 bases at J, with 7 bases in the middle. The CDR3 DNA follows: TGTGCCAGCAGCTCGGACAGCTATGGCTACACCTTC. Translated, it gives CASSSDSYGYTF. The variable domain in full, completed from reference TRBV7-3 and TRBJ1-2, reads GAGVSQTPSNKVTEKGKYVELRCDPISGHTALYWYRQSLGQGPEFLIYFQGTGAADDSGLPNDRFFAVRPEGSVSTLKIQRTERGDSAVYLCASSSDSYGYTFGSGTRLTVV.

CDR3 DNA: TGTGCCAGCAGCGGCCAGGGGGTAAATCAGCCCCAGCATTTT. Protein sequence: CASSGQGVNQPQHF. The genes are TRBV9 and TRBJ1-5, with 7 bases identical to TRBD1. The V segment lost 3 bases and the J segment 4 bases; nucleotides outside the gene matches: 4. Germline-derived CDR1 and CDR2 are SGDLS and YYNGEE. The CDR3 is 14 residues long.

The J gene is TRBJ1-1, the V gene TRBV2; 9 positions agree with TRBD1. This CDR3 has 15 residues. Germline V gene data show CDR1 as SNHLY and CDR2 as FYNNEI. V lost 6 bases, J lost 5 bases, and 10 bases stayed unmatched. CDR3 sequence (DNA): TGTGCCAGCAGAAAGACAGGGGGAGAAGGGACTGAAGCTTTCTTT. It translates to CASRKTGGEGTEAFF.

The chain combines TRBV7-2 with TRBJ2-1, with TRBD2 identical over 7 bases. This CDR3 spans 18 amino acids. The germline V gene has CDR1 SGHTA and CDR2 FQGNSA. V shed 8 bases, J shed 2 bases, and the junction held 18 bases outside the gene matches. CDR3 coding DNA: TGTGCCAGCGGGCCGCGTCTTCTGGGGGACTATCCCTACAATGAGCAGTTCTTC. It translates to CASGPRLLGDYPYNEQFF.

This chain connects TRBV15 to TRBJ1-4; D gene uncertain. Germline V CDR1 and CDR2: LNHNV, YYDKDF (reference sequence). Between the trimmed V and J ends, which lost 8 bases and 7 bases, there was a span of 8 bases. The CDR3 spans 11 residues. The chain's CDR3 is CATGPGEKLFF. The DNA of the CDR3 is TGTGCCACCGGGCCCGGTGAAAAACTGTTTTTT.

In nucleotides, the CDR3 is TGCGCCAGCAGCCAAAATGACAGGACCGTTCACCTCCACTTT. It is translated as CASSQNDRTVHLHF. V and J are TRBV4-1 and TRBJ1-6; D possibly corresponds to TRBD1 (6 bases). Germline CDR1 and CDR2: MGHRA and YSYEKL. Trimming took 2 bases from V and 15 from J, leaving 17 bases between them. CDR3 length: 14 amino acids.

The chain carries TRBV6-5 and TRBJ1-1, with D unclear. Trimming left V 2 bases short and J 8 bases short, with 18 bases between. In germline, CDR1 is MNHEY, CDR2 SVGAGI. The CDR3 is made up of 15 amino acids. The CDR3 DNA reads TGTGCCAGCAGTTACATACGGGTTGTGGCGGCCGAAGCTTTCTTT. This sequence encodes CASSYIRVVAAEAFF.

The chain links TRBV5-6 to TRBJ2-7; D possibly corresponds to TRBD1 (6 bases). This CDR3 is built from 12 residues. The germline gives CDR1 SGHDT, CDR2 YYEEEE. With 5 bases removed from V and 2 bases from J, the gap between germline ends came to 8 bases. Written as DNA, the CDR3 is TGTGCCAGCAGGGACAGCACCTACGAGCAGTACTTC. It is translated as CASRDSTYEQYF.

A single count supports this clone. V gene TRBV5-1 combines with J gene TRBJ2-5; tentatively, D is TRBD2 (5 bases). The CDR3 is 15 residues long. Trimming cost V 4 bases and J 5 bases, with 18 bases left between them. The V gene's germline CDR1 is SGHRS and CDR2 YFSETQ. The CDR3 sequence is CASSAPTGYGETQYF. The CDR3 DNA follows: TGCGCCAGCAGCGCCCCAACGGGGTACGGGGAGACCCAGTACTTC.

The CDR3 region has the DNA TGTGCCAGCAGCAGATCGACAGGGGCGAACACTGAAGCTTTCTTT. It encodes CASSRSTGANTEAFF. The genes are TRBV7-2 and TRBJ1-1, with 8 bases matching TRBD1. Germline V gene sequence: CDR1 SGHTA, CDR2 FQGNSA. This CDR3 contains 15 residues. The junction had 6 bases not matched to a gene; V was cut back by 5 bases and J by 1 base.

The chain employs TRBV9 and TRBJ2-1; TRBD1 aligns across 7 bases. The CDR3 totals 13 residues. The V and J ends lost 4 bases and 2 bases, in that order; junction bases with no gene match: 0. The germline CDR1 and CDR2 sequences are SGDLS and YYNGEE. The CDR3 bases are TGTGCCAGCAGCCAGGGGGCCTACAATGAGCAGTTCTTC. Encoded protein: CASSQGAYNEQFF.

This rearrangement joins TRBV5-5 to TRBJ1-1; TRBD1 aligns across 11 bases. V lost 4 bases to trimming and J lost 5 bases; unmatched junction nucleotides: 4. Germline V gene sequence: CDR1 SGHKS, CDR2 YYEKEE (reference sequence). The CDR3 is 14 amino acids. CDR3: CASSLRDRGTEAFF. CDR3 nucleotide sequence: TGTGCCAGCAGCCTCCGGGACAGGGGGACTGAAGCTTTCTTT.

The chain employs TRBV6-2 or TRBV6-3 and TRBJ1-1; D is perhaps TRBD1 (5 bases). The CDR3 has 12 residues. The V and J ends lost 0 bases and 8 bases respectively, with 7 bases between them. Germline-derived CDR1 and CDR2 are MNHEY and SVGEGT. CDR3 residues: CASSYSKGEAFF. The CDR3 region has the DNA TGTGCCAGCAGTTACTCGAAGGGGGAAGCTTTCTTT.

The rearrangement uses TRBV9 and TRBJ2-6, with D possibly matching TRBD1 (6 bases). V was clipped by 5 bases and J by 0 bases, with 9 bases between them. Germline CDR1 reads SGDLS; CDR2 reads YYNGEE. This CDR3 spans 15 amino acids. The CDR3 protein is CASRTGSSGANVLTF. DNA for the CDR3: TGTGCCAGCAGGACAGGAAGCTCTGGGGCCAACGTCCTGACTTTC.

This clone was picked up a small number of times. V is TRBV21-1 and J is TRBJ2-2; TRBD1 was called by the table and not checked on the DNA. TRBV21-1 is a pseudogene segment. This CDR3 has 15 residues. CDR3 in amino acids: CASTPGQENTGELFF. The DNA of the CDR3 is TGTGCCAGCACCCCTGGACAGGAGAACACCGGGGAGCTGTTTTTT.

The chain links TRBV12-2 to TRBJ1-2; the listed D gene, TRBD1, was not tested against the DNA. TRBV12-2 is a recognized pseudogene. The CDR3 length is 16 residues. In DNA form, the CDR3 reads TGTGCAAGTCGACAAACTACAGGGGTGGGTGGCTATGGCTACACCTTC. This encodes CASRQTTGVGGYGYTF.

V is TRBV27 and J is TRBJ1-1; a weak D match, TRBD1 (6 bases). The CDR3 runs 15 residues. CDR1 MNHEY and CDR2 SMNVEV come from the germline V gene (reference sequence). V dropped 6 bases and J dropped 9 bases, with 23 bases sitting between them. The CDR3 here is CASSRTTGISSQAFF. For the CDR3, the DNA is TGTGCCAGCAGCCGAACCACAGGGATTAGTTCGCAAGCTTTCTTT.

V is TRBV14 and J is TRBJ1-6; D is uncertain. The CDR3 runs to 13 residues. The V end was cut by 0 bases, the J end by 11 bases, with 8 bases between. CDR1 and CDR2 from the germline V gene are SGHDN and FVKESK. CDR3: CASSQDLVTPLHF. In nucleotides, the CDR3 is TGTGCCAGCAGCCAAGATCTTGTAACACCCCTCCACTTT.

This sequence joins TRBV28 and TRBJ1-2, with D tentatively TRBD1 (5 bases). V dropped 6 bases and J dropped 7 bases, with 21 bases sitting between them. Germline V lookup: CDR1 MDHEN, CDR2 SYDVKM. There are 15 residues in the CDR3. CDR3 bases: TGTGCCAGCAGCCCTGCCCCGGGGGTTCATGTTGGCTACACCTTC. It codes for CASSPAPGVHVGYTF.

This rearrangement joins TRBV3-1 (or the pseudogene TRBV3-2) to TRBJ1-1, with a tentative D call TRBD1 (6 bases). CDR3 length equals 14 residues. Germline loops: CDR1 LGHDT, CDR2 YNNKEL (reference sequence). The V end lost 4 bases, the J end lost 4 bases, and 13 bases lay between the germline ends. CDR3 sequence: CASSRLGGGTEAFF. For the CDR3, the DNA is TGTGCCAGCAGCCGCCTAGGGGGGGGCACTGAAGCTTTCTTT.

This clone was seen more than once but under ten times. This chain connects TRBV30 to TRBJ2-7; 8 nucleotides align to TRBD1. From germline, CDR1 is GTSNPN and CDR2 SVGIG (reference sequence). The length of the CDR3 is 12 residues. The J segment lost 5 bases and the V segment lost 3 bases, leaving 3 bases of the junction unmatched. CDR3 nucleotides: TGTGCCTGGAGCCGACAGGGGAACGAGCAGTACTTC. Protein sequence: CAWSRQGNEQYF.